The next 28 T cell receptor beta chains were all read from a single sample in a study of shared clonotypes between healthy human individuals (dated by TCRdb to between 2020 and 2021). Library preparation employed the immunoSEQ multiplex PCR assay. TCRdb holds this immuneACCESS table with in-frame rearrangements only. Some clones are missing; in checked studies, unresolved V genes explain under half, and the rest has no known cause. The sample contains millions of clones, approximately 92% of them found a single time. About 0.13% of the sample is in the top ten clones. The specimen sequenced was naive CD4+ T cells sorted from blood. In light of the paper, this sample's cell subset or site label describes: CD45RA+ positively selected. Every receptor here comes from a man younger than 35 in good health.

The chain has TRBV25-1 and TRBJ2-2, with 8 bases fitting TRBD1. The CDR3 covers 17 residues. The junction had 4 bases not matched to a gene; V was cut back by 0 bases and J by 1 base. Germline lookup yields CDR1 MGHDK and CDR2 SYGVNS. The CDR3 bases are TGTGCCAGCAGTGAATATGGCGGGACAGGGAACACCGGGGAGCTGTTTTTT. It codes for CASSEYGGTGNTGELFF.

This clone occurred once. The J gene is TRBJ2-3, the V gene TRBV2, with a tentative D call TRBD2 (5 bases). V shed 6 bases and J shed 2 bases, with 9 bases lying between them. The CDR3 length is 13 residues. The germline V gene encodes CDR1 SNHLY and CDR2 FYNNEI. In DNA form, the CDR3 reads TGTGCCAGCAGGAGGACTGACACAGATACGCAGTATTTT. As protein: CASRRTDTDTQYF.

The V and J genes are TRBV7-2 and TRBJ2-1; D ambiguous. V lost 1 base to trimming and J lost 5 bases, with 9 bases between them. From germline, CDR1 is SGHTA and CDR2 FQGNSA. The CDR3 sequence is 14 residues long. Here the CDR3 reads CASSLGVDNNEQFF. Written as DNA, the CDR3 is TGTGCCAGCAGCTTAGGGGTAGACAACAATGAGCAGTTCTTC. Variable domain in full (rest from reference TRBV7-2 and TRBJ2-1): GAGVSQSPSNKVTEKGKDVELRCDPISGHTALYWYRQSLGQGLEFLIYFQGNSAPDKSGLPSDRFSAERTGGSVSTLTIQRTQQEDSAVYLCASSLGVDNNEQFFGPGTRLTVL.

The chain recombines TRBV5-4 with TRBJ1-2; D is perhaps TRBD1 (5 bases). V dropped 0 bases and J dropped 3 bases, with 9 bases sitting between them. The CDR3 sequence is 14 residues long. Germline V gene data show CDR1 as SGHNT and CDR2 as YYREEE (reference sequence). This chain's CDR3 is CASSLGDGYYGYTF. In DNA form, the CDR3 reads TGTGCCAGCAGCTTGGGGGACGGCTACTATGGCTACACCTTC.

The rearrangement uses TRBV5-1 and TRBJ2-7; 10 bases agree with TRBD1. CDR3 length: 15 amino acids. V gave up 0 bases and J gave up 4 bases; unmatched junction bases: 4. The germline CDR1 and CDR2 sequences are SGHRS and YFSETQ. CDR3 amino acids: CASSLAGDRGYEQYF. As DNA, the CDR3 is TGCGCCAGCAGCTTGGCCGGGGACAGGGGTTACGAGCAGTACTTC.

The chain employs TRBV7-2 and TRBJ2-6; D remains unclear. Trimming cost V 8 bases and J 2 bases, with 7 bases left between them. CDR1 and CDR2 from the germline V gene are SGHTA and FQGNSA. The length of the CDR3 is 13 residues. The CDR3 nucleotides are TGTGCCAGCGGGGTGGCTGGGGCCAACGTCCTGACTTTC. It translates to CASGVAGANVLTF.

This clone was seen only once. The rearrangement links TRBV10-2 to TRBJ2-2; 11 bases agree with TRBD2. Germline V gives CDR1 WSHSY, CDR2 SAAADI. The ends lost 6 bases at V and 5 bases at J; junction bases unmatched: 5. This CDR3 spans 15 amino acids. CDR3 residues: CASSSSGRRTGELFF. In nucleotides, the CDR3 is TGCGCCAGCAGCTCTAGCGGGAGGAGGACCGGGGAGCTGTTTTTT.

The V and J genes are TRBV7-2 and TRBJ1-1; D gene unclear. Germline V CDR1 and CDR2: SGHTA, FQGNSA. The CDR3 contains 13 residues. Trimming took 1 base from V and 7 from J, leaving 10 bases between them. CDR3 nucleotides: TGTGCCAGCAGCTTAGGGCATTCGCGTGAAGCTTTCTTT. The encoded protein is CASSLGHSREAFF.

For the CDR3, the DNA is TGTGCCAGCAGGATCCACAGGGGAGCGGGCACTGAAGCTTTCTTT. Its protein is CASRIHRGAGTEAFF. The chain links TRBV6-5 to TRBJ1-1; 7 bases fit TRBD1. V gave up 6 bases and J gave up 4 bases; unmatched junction bases: 11. Germline V CDR1 and CDR2: MNHEY, SVGAGI. The CDR3 is 15 residues long.

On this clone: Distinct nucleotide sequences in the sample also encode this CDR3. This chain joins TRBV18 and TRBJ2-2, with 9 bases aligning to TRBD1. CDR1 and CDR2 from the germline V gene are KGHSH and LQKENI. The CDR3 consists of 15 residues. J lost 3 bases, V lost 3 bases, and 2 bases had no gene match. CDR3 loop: CASSPGQGDTGELFF. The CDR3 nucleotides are TGTGCCAGCTCACCGGGACAGGGAGACACCGGGGAGCTGTTTTTT.

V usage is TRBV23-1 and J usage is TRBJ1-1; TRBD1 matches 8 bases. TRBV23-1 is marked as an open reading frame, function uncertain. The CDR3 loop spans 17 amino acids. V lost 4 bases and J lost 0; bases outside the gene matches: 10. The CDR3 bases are TGCGCCAGCAGTCCTTCGGGACAGGAACCAATGAACACTGAAGCTTTCTTT. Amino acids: CASSPSGQEPMNTEAFF.

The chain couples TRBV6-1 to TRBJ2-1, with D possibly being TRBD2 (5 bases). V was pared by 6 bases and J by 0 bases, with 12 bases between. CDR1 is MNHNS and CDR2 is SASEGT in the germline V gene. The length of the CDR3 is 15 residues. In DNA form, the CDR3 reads TGTGCCAGCAGGGAGGAAGCGGTCTCCTACAATGAGCAGTTCTTC. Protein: CASREEAVSYNEQFF.

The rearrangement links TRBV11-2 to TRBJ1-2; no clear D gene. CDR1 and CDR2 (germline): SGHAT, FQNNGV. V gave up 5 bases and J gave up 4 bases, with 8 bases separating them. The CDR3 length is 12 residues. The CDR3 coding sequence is TGTGCCAGCAGCCCGTCTAGCTATGGCTACACCTTC. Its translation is CASSPSSYGYTF.

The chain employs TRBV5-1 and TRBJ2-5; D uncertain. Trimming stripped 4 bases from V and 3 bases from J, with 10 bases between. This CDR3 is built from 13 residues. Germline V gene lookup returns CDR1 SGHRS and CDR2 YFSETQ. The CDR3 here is CASSMGPKETQYF. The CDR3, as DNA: TGCGCCAGCAGCATGGGCCCGAAAGAGACCCAGTACTTC.

CDR3: CAACRRQGPVSPLHF. In DNA, the CDR3 is TGTGCCGCCTGCCGAAGACAGGGACCGGTATCACCCCTCCACTTT. The chain couples TRBV6-1 to TRBJ1-6, with 7 positions matching TRBD1. CDR3 length equals 15 residues. Trimming cost V 11 bases and J 10 bases; bases outside gene matches: 17. The germline V gene has CDR1 MNHNS and CDR2 SASEGT.

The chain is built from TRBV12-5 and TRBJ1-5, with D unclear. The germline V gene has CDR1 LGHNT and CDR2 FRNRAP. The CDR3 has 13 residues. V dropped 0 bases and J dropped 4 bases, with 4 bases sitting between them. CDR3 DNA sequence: TGTGCTAGTGGTTTGGTTAAGAATCAGCCCCAGCATTTT. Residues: CASGLVKNQPQHF.

The CDR3 nucleotides read TGTGCCAGCAGCTTTCCGCAGTGGACCCAGTACTTC. Translated: CASSFPQWTQYF. The rearrangement uses TRBV28 and TRBJ2-5; D gene unclear. Trimming shortened V by 6 bases and J by 7 bases, and 12 bases separated the two germline ends. This CDR3 comprises 12 residues. The germline CDR1 and CDR2 sequences are MDHEN and SYDVKM.

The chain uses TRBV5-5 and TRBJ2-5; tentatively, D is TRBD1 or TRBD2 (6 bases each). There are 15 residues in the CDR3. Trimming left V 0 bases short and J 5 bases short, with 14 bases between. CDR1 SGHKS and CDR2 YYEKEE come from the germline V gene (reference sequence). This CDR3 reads CASSLEPGARETQYF. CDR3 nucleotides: TGTGCCAGCAGCTTGGAACCGGGGGCTCGGGAGACCCAGTACTTC. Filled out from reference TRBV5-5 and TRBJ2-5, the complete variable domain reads DAGVTQSPTHLIKTRGQQVTLRCSPISGHKSVSWYQQVLGQGPQFIFQYYEKEERGRGNFPDRFSARQFPNYSSELNVNALLLGDSALYLCASSLEPGARETQYFGPGTRLLVL.

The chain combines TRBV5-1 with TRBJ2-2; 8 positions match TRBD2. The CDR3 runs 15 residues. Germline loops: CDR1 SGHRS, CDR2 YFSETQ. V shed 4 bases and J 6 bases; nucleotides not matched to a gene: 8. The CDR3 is CASSPLGGESGELFF. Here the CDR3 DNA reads TGCGCCAGCAGCCCCCTCGGGGGGGAGTCCGGGGAGCTGTTTTTT.

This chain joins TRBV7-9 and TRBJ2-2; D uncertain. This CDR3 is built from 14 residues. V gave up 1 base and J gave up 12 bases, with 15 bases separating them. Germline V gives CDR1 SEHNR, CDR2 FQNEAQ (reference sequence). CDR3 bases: TGTGCCAGCAGCTTAGAAGGCGGTGTCGGTAAGCTGTTTTTT. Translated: CASSLEGGVGKLFF.

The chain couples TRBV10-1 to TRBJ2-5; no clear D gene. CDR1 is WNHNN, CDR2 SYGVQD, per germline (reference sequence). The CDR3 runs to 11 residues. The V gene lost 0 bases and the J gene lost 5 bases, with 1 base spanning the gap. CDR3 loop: CASSESETQYF. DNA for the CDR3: TGCGCCAGCAGTGAGTCTGAGACCCAGTACTTC.

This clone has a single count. The CDR3 nucleotides read TGTGCCAGCAGACCGGACGGGGCCCAAGGAGAGACCCAGTACTTC. Its protein product is CASRPDGAQGETQYF. The chain links TRBV5-4 to TRBJ2-5; D may correspond to TRBD1 or TRBD2 (5 bases each). Germline CDR1 SGHNT, CDR2 YYREEE (reference sequence). The CDR3 totals 15 residues. Trimming shortened V by 5 bases and J by 4 bases, and 18 bases separated the two germline ends.

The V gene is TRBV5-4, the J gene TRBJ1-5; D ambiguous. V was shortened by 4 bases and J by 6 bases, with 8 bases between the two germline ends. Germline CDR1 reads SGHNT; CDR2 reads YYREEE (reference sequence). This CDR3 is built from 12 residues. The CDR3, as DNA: TGTGCCAGCAGCGGTGAGGGTCAGCCCCAGCATTTT. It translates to CASSGEGQPQHF.

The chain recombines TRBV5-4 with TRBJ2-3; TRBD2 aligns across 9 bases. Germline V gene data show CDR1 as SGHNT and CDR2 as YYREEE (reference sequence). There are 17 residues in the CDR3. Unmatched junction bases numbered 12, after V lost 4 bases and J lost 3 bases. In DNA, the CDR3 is TGTGCCAGCAGCAATAGCGGGAGTCACAGTTCGACAGATACGCAGTATTTT. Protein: CASSNSGSHSSTDTQYF.

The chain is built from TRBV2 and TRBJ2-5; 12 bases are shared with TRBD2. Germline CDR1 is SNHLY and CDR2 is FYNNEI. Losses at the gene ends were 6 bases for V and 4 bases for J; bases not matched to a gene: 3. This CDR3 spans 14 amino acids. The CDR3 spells CASRGGLAGETQYF. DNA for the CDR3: TGTGCCAGCAGGGGGGGACTAGCGGGAGAGACCCAGTACTTC.

CDR3 DNA: TGTGCCAGCTCACCATCCATCCCGGGACCGAACACTGAAGCTTTCTTT. It codes for CASSPSIPGPNTEAFF. The genes are TRBV18 and TRBJ1-1, with a tentative D call TRBD1 (5 bases). Germline CDR1 and CDR2: KGHSH and LQKENI. Deletions cut 2 bases from V and 1 base from J, with 14 bases between. This CDR3 has 16 amino acids.

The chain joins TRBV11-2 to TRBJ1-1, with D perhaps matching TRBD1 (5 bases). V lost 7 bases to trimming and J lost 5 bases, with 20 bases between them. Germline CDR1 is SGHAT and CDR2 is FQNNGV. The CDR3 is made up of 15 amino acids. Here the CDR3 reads CASTEQKRGRTEAFF. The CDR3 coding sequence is TGTGCCAGCACCGAACAAAAACGGGGGAGGACTGAAGCTTTCTTT.

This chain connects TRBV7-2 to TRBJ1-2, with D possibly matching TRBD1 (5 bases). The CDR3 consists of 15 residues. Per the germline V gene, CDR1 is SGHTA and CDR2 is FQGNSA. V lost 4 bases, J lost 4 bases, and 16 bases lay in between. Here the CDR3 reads CASSSLPRGGYGYTF. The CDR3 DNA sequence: TGTGCCAGCAGCTCCCTTCCCCGGGGCGGCTATGGCTACACCTTC.